This TCR beta chain emerged from a study of CD8 T cells in ankylosing spondylitis. In making TCR beta libraries, quantitative 5'-RACE with molecular barcodes was used. TCRdb re-derived calls from the 5' RACE reads in MiXCR, one entry per CDR3 protein. Of approximately 130,000 distinct CDR3 sequences listed, 9.5% to 12% were seen once; the top ten hold about 4%. CDR1 is SGHTA, CDR2 FQGTGA, per germline. The CDR3 is 11 residues long. V lost 4 bases and J 10 bases, leaving 8 bases between the germline ends. This clonotype has a count of ten or more. The antigen is undetermined. Study results and caveats: It was reported that disease-linked clones were significantly enriched in matched ankylosing spondylitis synovial fluid.

The sequence derives from a female donor with ankylosing spondylitis or in good health (not recorded which). The specimen sequenced was blood, either unsorted or a sorted T cell fraction (not recorded which). The chain has TRBV7-3 and TRBJ2-1; D unclear. This CDR3 reads CASSYSGEQFF. The CDR3 coding sequence is TGTGCCAGCAGCTACTCCGGCGAGCAGTTCTTC.